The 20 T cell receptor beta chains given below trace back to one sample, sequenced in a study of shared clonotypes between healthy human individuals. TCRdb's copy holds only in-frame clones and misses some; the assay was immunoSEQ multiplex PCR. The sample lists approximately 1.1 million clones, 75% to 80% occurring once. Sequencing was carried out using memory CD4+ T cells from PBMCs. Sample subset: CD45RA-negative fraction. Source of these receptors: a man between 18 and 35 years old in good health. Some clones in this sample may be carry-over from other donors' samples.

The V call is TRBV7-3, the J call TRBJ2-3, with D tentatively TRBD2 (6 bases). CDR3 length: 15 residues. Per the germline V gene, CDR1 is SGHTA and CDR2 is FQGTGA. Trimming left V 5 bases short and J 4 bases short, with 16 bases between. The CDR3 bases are TGTGCCAGCAGCCCGATAGCGGTGGGGGCAGATACGCAGTATTTT. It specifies CASSPIAVGADTQYF.

As DNA, the CDR3 is TGTGCCAGCTCACGATCACGGGACAACTACGAGCAGTACTTC. It encodes CASSRSRDNYEQYF. The chain employs TRBV18 and TRBJ2-7, with a weak D call TRBD1 (6 bases). The CDR3 extends over 14 amino acids. Trimming pared 4 bases from V and 3 bases from J, leaving 13 bases between. Germline CDR1 and CDR2: KGHSH and LQKENI.

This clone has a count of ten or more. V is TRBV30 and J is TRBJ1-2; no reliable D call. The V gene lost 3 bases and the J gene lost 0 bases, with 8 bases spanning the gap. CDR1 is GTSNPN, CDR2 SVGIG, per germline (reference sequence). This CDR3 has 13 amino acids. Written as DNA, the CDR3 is TGTGCCTGGAGCCTTCCCCCTAACTATGGCTACACCTTC. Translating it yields CAWSLPPNYGYTF.

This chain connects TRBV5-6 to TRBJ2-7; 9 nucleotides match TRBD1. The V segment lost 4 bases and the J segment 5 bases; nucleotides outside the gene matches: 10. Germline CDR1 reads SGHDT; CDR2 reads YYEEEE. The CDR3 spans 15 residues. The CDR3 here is CASSPTGTGRNEQYF. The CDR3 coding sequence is TGTGCCAGCAGCCCTACCGGGACAGGGCGCAACGAGCAGTACTTC.

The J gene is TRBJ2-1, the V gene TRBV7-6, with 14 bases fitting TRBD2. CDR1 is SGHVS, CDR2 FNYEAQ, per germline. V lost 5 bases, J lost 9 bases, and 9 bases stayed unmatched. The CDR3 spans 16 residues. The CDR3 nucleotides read TGTGCCAGCAGCCGGGGACTAGCGGGAGTTCAGGGTGAGCAGTTCTTC. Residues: CASSRGLAGVQGEQFF. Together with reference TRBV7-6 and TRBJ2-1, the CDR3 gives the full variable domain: GAGVSQSPRYKVTKRGQDVALRCDPISGHVSLYWYRQALGQGPEFLTYFNYEAQQDKSGLPNDRFSAERPEGSISTLTIQRTEQRDSAMYRCASSRGLAGVQGEQFFGPGTRLTVL.

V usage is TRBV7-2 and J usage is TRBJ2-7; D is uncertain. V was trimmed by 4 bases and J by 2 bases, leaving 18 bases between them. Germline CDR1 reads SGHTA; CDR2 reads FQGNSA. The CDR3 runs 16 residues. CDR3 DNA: TGTGCCAGCAGCTGGGTCCTCCAGCGAGAGGCCTACGAGCAGTACTTC. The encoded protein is CASSWVLQREAYEQYF.

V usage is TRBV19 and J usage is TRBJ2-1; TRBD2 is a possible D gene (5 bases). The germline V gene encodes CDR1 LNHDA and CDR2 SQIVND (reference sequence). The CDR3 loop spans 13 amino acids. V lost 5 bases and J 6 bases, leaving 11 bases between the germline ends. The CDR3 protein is CASSSVASNEQFF. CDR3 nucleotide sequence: TGTGCCAGTAGTTCGGTAGCGAGCAATGAGCAGTTCTTC.

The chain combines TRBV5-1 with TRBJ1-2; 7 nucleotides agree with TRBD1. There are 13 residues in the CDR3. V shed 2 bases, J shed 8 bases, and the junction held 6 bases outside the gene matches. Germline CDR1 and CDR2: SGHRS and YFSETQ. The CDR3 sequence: CASSLQGPGGYTF. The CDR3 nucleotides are TGCGCCAGCAGCTTACAGGGGCCGGGGGGCTACACCTTC.

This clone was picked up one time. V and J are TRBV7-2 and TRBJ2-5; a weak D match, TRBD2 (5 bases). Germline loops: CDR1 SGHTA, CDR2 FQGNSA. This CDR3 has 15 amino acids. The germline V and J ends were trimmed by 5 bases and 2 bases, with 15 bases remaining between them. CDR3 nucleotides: TGTGCCAGCAGCCCCATATGGACTCCTCAAGAGACCCAGTACTTC. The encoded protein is CASSPIWTPQETQYF.

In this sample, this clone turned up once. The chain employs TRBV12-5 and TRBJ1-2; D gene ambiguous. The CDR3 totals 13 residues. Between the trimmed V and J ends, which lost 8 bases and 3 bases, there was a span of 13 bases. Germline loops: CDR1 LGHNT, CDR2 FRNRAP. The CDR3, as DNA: TGTGCTAGTCCTCCGGTAGGCCACTATGGCTACACCTTC. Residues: CASPPVGHYGYTF.

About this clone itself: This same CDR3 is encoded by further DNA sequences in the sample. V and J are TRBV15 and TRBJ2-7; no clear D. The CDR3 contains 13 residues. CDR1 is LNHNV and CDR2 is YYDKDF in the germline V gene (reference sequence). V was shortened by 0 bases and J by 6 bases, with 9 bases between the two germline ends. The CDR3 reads CATSRDLGGEQYF. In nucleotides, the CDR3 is TGTGCCACCAGCAGAGATTTAGGCGGCGAGCAGTACTTC.

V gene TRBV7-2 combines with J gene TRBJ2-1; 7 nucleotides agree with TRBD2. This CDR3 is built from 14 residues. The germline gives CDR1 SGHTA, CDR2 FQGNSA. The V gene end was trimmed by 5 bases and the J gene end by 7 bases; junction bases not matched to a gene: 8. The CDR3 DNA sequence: TGTGCCAGCAGCCCAGGACTAGATTCGAATGAGCAGTTCTTC. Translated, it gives CASSPGLDSNEQFF.

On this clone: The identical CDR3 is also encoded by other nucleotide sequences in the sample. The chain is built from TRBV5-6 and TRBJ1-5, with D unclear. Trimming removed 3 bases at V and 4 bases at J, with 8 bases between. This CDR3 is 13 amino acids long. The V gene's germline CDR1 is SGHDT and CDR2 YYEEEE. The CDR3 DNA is TGTGCCAGCAGCTCCGGACGGAATCAGCCCCAGCATTTT. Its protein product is CASSSGRNQPQHF. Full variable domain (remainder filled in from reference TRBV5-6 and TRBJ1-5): DAGVTQSPTHLIKTRGQQVTLRCSPKSGHDTVSWYQQALGQGPQFIFQYYEEEERQRGNFPDRFSGHQFPNYSSELNVNALLLGDSALYLCASSSGRNQPQHFGDGTRLSIL.

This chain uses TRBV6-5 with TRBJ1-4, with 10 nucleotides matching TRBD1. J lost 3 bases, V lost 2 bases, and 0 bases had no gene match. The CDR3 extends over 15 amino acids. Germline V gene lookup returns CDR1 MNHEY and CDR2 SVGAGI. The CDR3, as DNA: TGTGCCAGCAGTTACGGGACAGGGGCTAATGAAAAACTGTTTTTT. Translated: CASSYGTGANEKLFF.

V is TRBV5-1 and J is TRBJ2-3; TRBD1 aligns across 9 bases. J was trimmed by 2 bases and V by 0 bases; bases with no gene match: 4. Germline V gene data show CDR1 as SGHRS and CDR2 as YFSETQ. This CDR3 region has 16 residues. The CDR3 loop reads CASSLEGDRATDTQYF. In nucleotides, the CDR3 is TGCGCCAGCAGCTTGGAGGGGGACAGGGCCACAGATACGCAGTATTTT.

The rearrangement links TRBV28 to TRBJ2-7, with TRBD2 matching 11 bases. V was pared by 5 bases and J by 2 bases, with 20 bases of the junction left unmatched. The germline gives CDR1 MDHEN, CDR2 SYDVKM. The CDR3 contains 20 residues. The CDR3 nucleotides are TGTGCCAGCAGTCCTATGCGAGGAGGACTAGCGGGTAGAAGGGCCTACGAGCAGTACTTC. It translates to CASSPMRGGLAGRRAYEQYF. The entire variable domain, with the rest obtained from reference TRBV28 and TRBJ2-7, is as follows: DVKVTQSSRYLVKRTGEKVFLECVQDMDHENMFWYRQDPGLGLRLIYFSYDVKMKEKGDIPEGYSVSREKKERFSLILESASTNQTSMYLCASSPMRGGLAGRRAYEQYFGPGTRLTVT.

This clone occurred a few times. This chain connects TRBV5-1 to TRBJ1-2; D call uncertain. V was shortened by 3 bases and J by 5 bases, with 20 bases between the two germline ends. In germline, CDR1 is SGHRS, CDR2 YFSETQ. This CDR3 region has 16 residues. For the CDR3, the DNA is TGCGCCAGCAGCTCGTCATCGGACCCGAGCCCTTATGGCTACACCTTC. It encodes CASSSSSDPSPYGYTF.

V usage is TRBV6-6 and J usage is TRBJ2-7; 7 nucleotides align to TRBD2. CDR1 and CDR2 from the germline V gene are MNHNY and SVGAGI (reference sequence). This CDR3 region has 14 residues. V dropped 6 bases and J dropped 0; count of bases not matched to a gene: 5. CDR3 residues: CASRVGGSSYEQYF. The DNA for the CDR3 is TGTGCCAGCAGGGTGGGAGGGAGCTCCTACGAGCAGTACTTC.

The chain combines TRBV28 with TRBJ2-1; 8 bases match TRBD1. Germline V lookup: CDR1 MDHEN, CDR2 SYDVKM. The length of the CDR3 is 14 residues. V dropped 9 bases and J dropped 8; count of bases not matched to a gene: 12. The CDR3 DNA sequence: TGTGCCAGTCGCGGTGGCAGGGGGCGCGATGAGCAGTTCTTC. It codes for CASRGGRGRDEQFF.

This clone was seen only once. CDR3 protein: CAWSRRVQETQYF. In DNA, the CDR3 is TGTGCCTGGAGTAGGCGGGTCCAAGAGACCCAGTACTTC. This chain uses TRBV30 with TRBJ2-5; TRBD2 might be the D (5 bases). Germline CDR1 GTSNPN, CDR2 SVGIG (reference sequence). This CDR3 is 13 amino acids long. V dropped 2 bases and J dropped 1 base, with 8 bases sitting between them. Full variable domain (outside the CDR3, taken from reference TRBV30 and TRBJ2-5): SQTIHQWPATLVQPVGSPLSLECTVEGTSNPNLYWYRQAAGRGLQLLFYSVGIGQISSEVPQNLSASRPQDRQFILSSKKLLLSDSGFYLCAWSRRVQETQYFGPGTRLLVL.